This entry lists 5 T cell receptor beta chains sequenced from one sample in a study of blood T cell repertoires in COVID-19. Sequenced by immunoSEQ multiplex PCR; TCRdb stores in-frame clones only, minus some. The table has 40,000 to 50,000 clones, around 87% seen once. Sample: peripheral blood. The source is a human donor in a cohort sampled during active COVID-19.

This chain uses TRBV7-3 with TRBJ2-1; 11 nucleotides match TRBD2. J lost 6 bases, V lost 4 bases, and 8 bases had no gene match. The length of the CDR3 is 16 residues. From germline, CDR1 is SGHTA and CDR2 FQGTGA. The CDR3 protein is CASSSLTSGSVNEQFF. The CDR3 nucleotides are TGTGCCAGCAGCTCCCTTACTAGCGGGAGTGTCAATGAGCAGTTCTTC.

V usage is TRBV5-3 and J usage is TRBJ1-2; 7 bases match TRBD1. TRBV5-3 has ORF status, its function being uncertain. This CDR3 comprises 19 residues. V trimming: 4 bases; J trimming: 3 bases; junction bases outside the gene matches: 21. The chain's CDR3 is CARSPPPGGTAKTHYGYTF. The CDR3 DNA reads as TGTGCCAGAAGCCCCCCTCCTGGTGGGACAGCCAAGACTCACTATGGCTACACCTTC.

The rearrangement joins TRBV3-1 (or the pseudogene TRBV3-2) to TRBJ1-6; no reliable D call. There are 14 residues in the CDR3. The germline V gene encodes CDR1 LGHDT and CDR2 YNNKEL (reference sequence). The V and J ends lost 0 bases and 6 bases respectively, with 6 bases between them. The CDR3 loop reads CASSQDFLNSPLHF. CDR3 DNA sequence: TGTGCCAGCAGCCAAGATTTCCTTAATTCACCCCTCCACTTT.

V is TRBV3-1 (or the pseudogene TRBV3-2) and J is TRBJ2-7; D is perhaps TRBD1 (5 bases). This CDR3 region has 14 residues. Germline V gives CDR1 LGHDT, CDR2 YNNKEL (reference sequence). Trimming took off 5 bases at V and 1 base at J, with 12 bases between the two ends. CDR3: CASSNRTVSYEQYF. The CDR3 DNA reads TGTGCCAGCAGCAACAGGACCGTTTCCTACGAGCAGTACTTC.

This clone was picked up a small number of times. The rearrangement links TRBV11-2 to TRBJ2-7, with D maybe TRBD2 (5 bases). Per the germline V gene, CDR1 is SGHAT and CDR2 is FQNNGV. Trimming stripped 0 bases from V and 2 bases from J, with 11 bases between. The CDR3 totals 15 residues. The CDR3 is CASSLEYGGTYEQYF. CDR3 coding DNA: TGTGCCAGCAGCTTAGAATATGGAGGAACCTACGAGCAGTACTTC.